These 12 T cell receptor beta chains came from one sample sequenced in a study of CD8 T cells in Susac syndrome. The RNA, about 0.5 to 1 ug, was put through reverse transcription using random hexamers. TCRdb itself ran the immunoSEQ multiplex PCR reads through MiXCR, one entry per CDR3 protein. The sample includes over 95,000 distinct CDR3 sequences, about nine tenths seen only once; the top ten take roughly 0.11%. Sequenced sample: CD8+ T cells from PBMCs. These receptors were taken from a human donor in good health.

The V call is TRBV7-9, the J call TRBJ2-7; D tentatively fits TRBD1 or TRBD2 (5 bases each). In germline, CDR1 is SEHNR, CDR2 FQNEAQ (reference sequence). Trimming took off 5 bases at V and 1 base at J, with 12 bases between the two ends. The CDR3 loop spans 14 amino acids. This CDR3 is CASSIRDGSYEQYF. The CDR3 bases are TGTGCCAGCAGCATCCGGGACGGATCCTACGAGCAGTACTTC.

This rearrangement joins TRBV7-9 to TRBJ2-6; D is unclear. This CDR3 has 15 amino acids. Trimming cost V 6 bases and J 2 bases, with 11 bases left between them. Germline CDR1 reads SEHNR; CDR2 reads FQNEAQ (reference sequence). For the CDR3, the DNA is TGTGCCAGCAGTCCTCCACCCCCTGGGGCCAACGTCCTGACTTTC. The encoded protein is CASSPPPPGANVLTF.

The gene calls are TRBV2 and TRBJ1-2; D gene unclear. In germline, CDR1 is SNHLY, CDR2 FYNNEI. The CDR3 is 14 amino acids. V dropped 1 base and J dropped 4 bases, with 10 bases sitting between them. The CDR3 coding sequence is TGTGCCAGCAGTGAAGGGTCCCAAGGCTATGGCTACACCTTC. Amino acids: CASSEGSQGYGYTF.

The V call is TRBV9, the J call TRBJ1-2; D perhaps matches TRBD1 (6 bases). CDR3 length equals 14 residues. The germline CDR1 and CDR2 sequences are SGDLS and YYNGEE. Deletions cut 4 bases from V and 6 bases from J, with 16 bases between. The CDR3 bases are TGTGCCAGCAGCCTTCGACAGGCTTCTGATGGCTACACCTTC. Translating it yields CASSLRQASDGYTF. The full variable domain, with the rest looked up from reference TRBV9 and TRBJ1-2, is DSGVTQTPKHLITATGQRVTLRCSPRSGDLSVYWYQQSLDQGLQFLIQYYNGEERAKGNILERFSAQQFPDLHSELNLSSLELGDSALYFCASSLRQASDGYTFGSGTRLTVV.

This chain joins TRBV27 and TRBJ1-4, with 8 bases aligning to TRBD1. This CDR3 spans 14 amino acids. Germline V gene lookup returns CDR1 MNHEY and CDR2 SMNVEV (reference sequence). J gave up 10 bases and V 4 bases, and 8 bases lay outside the gene matches. The CDR3 loop is CASSSELDRAKLFF. The CDR3 DNA follows: TGTGCCAGCAGTTCTGAACTGGACAGGGCAAAACTGTTTTTT.

This rearrangement joins TRBV28 to TRBJ1-1, with D hard to call. This CDR3 region has 13 residues. V was cut by 8 bases and J by 8 bases, with 18 bases left in between. Per the germline V gene, CDR1 is MDHEN and CDR2 is SYDVKM. This chain's CDR3 is CASPTPLSGEAFF. The CDR3 DNA reads TGTGCCAGCCCGACGCCCTTATCGGGGGAAGCTTTCTTT.

The V call is TRBV12-3 or TRBV12-4, the J call TRBJ1-2, with D maybe TRBD1 (5 bases). The CDR3 has 13 amino acids. V was clipped by 5 bases and J by 7 bases, with 14 bases between them. The CDR3 nucleotides are TGTGCCAGCAGTGTGGGTCTTGGGGGTGGCTACACCTTC. It encodes CASSVGLGGGYTF.

The chain uses TRBV18 and TRBJ1-1; D not resolved. This CDR3 has 16 residues. CDR1 is KGHSH and CDR2 is LQKENI in the germline V gene. The V and J ends lost 1 base and 3 bases respectively, with 15 bases between them. Written as DNA, the CDR3 is TGTGCCAGCTCACCACGGGCGCCTGGGTTGGACACTGAAGCTTTCTTT. Translating gives CASSPRAPGLDTEAFF.

The CDR3 is CASSPLQGGGYTF. The CDR3 DNA reads TGTGCCAGCAGCCCACTCCAGGGTGGCGGCTACACCTTC. The chain combines TRBV3-1 with TRBJ1-2; D might be TRBD1 (5 bases). The CDR3 has 13 amino acids. Between the trimmed V and J ends, which lost 4 bases and 8 bases, there was a span of 14 bases. Germline CDR1 and CDR2: LGHDT and YNNKEL (reference sequence).

The chain uses TRBV15 and TRBJ1-2, with no clear D. This CDR3 spans 14 amino acids. With 1 base removed from V and 5 bases from J, the gap between germline ends came to 11 bases. CDR1 and CDR2 from the germline V gene are LNHNV and YYDKDF (reference sequence). Here the CDR3 reads CATSRVGSKYGYTF. The CDR3 DNA reads TGTGCCACCAGCAGAGTTGGGAGTAAATATGGCTACACCTTC.

The chain employs TRBV4-2 and TRBJ1-4; tentatively, D is TRBD1 (5 bases). The V gene lost 1 base and the J gene lost 6 bases, with 12 bases spanning the gap. The CDR3 has 15 residues. Per germline, CDR1 LGHNA and CDR2 YNFKEQ. The CDR3 DNA reads as TGTGCCAGCAGCCAAGGGGGGAAATTGGATGAAAAACTGTTTTTT. Translated: CASSQGGKLDEKLFF.

The chain couples TRBV3-1 to TRBJ1-1; no clear D. This CDR3 is built from 13 residues. V gave up 0 bases and J gave up 5 bases, with 7 bases separating them. Germline values: CDR1 LGHDT, CDR2 YNNKEL (reference sequence). The CDR3 nucleotides read TGTGCCAGCAGCCAAGAGGGGAGGACTGAAGCTTTCTTT. It specifies CASSQEGRTEAFF.